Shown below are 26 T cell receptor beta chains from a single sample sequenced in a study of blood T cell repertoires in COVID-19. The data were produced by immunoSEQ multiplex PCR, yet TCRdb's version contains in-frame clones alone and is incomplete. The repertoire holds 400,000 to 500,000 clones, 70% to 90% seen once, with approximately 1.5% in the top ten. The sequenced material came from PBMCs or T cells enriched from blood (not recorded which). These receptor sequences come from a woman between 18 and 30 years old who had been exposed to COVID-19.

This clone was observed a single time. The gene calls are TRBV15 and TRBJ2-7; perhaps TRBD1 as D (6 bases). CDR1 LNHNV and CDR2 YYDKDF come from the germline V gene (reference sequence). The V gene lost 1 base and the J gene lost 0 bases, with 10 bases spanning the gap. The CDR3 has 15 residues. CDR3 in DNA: TGTGCCACCAGCAGAGGCAGGGGAAGCTCCTACGAGCAGTACTTC. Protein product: CATSRGRGSSYEQYF.

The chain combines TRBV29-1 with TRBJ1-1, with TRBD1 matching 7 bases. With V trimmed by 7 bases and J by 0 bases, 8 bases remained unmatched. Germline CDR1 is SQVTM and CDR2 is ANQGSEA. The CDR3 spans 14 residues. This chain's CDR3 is CSAGTATLNTEAFF. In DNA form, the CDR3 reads TGCAGCGCCGGGACAGCAACTTTGAACACTGAAGCTTTCTTT. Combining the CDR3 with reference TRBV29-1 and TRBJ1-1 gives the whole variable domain SAVISQKPSRDICQRGTSLTIQCQVDSQVTMMFWYRQQPGQSLTLIATANQGSEATYESGFVIDKFPISRPNLTFSTLTVSNMSPEDSSIYLCSAGTATLNTEAFFGQGTRLTVV.

Here the CDR3 reads CASRLRVQGTNEKLFF. The CDR3 region has the DNA TGCGCCAGCAGGCTCAGGGTCCAGGGAACCAATGAAAAACTGTTTTTT. V usage is TRBV5-1 and J usage is TRBJ1-4, with a possible D match to TRBD1 (5 bases). The CDR3 length is 16 residues. CDR1 and CDR2 from the germline V gene are SGHRS and YFSETQ. Between the trimmed V and J ends, which lost 5 bases and 5 bases, there was a span of 19 bases.

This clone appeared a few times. The CDR3 here is CARDGGADTQYF. The CDR3 DNA reads as TGTGCCAGGGACGGGGGGGCAGATACGCAGTATTTT. The J gene is TRBJ2-3, the V gene TRBV2, with TRBD2 identical over 8 bases. The germline V gene has CDR1 SNHLY and CDR2 FYNNEI. The junction had 3 bases not matched to a gene; V was cut back by 9 bases and J by 4 bases. CDR3 size: 12 residues.

The CDR3 nucleotides are TGTGCCAGCAGCTCCCTAGCGGGACTTTACAATGAGCAGTTCTTC. Protein sequence: CASSSLAGLYNEQFF. The chain couples TRBV7-8 to TRBJ2-1; TRBD2 matches 9 bases. The V gene's germline CDR1 is SGHVS and CDR2 FQNEAQ. With 4 bases clipped from V and 4 bases from J, the junction kept 5 bases outside the gene matches. There are 15 residues in the CDR3.

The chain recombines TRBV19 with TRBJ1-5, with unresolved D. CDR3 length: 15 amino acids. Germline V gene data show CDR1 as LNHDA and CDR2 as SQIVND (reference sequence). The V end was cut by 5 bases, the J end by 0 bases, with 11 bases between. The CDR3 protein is CASSELTNSNQPQHF. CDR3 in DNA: TGTGCCAGTAGTGAACTAACTAATAGCAATCAGCCCCAGCATTTT. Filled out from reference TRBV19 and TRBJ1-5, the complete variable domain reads DGGITQSPKYLFRKEGQNVTLSCEQNLNHDAMYWYRQDPGQGLRLIYYSQIVNDFQKGDIAEGYSVSREKKESFPLTVTSAQKNPTAFYLCASSELTNSNQPQHFGDGTRLSIL.

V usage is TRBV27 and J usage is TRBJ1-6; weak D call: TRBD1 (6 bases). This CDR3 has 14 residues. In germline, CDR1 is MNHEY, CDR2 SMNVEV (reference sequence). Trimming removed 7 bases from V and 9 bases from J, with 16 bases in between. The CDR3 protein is CASTYTGSGSPLHF. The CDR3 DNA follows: TGTGCCAGCACCTATACAGGGTCCGGTTCACCCCTCCACTTT.

The CDR3 region is CASSLGQGRQETQYF. The CDR3 DNA reads TGTGCCAGCAGTTTGGGACAGGGGCGGCAAGAGACCCAGTACTTC. The chain employs TRBV28 and TRBJ2-5; 10 positions agree with TRBD1. V was pared by 3 bases and J by 2 bases, with 3 bases of the junction left unmatched. Germline CDR1 MDHEN, CDR2 SYDVKM. This CDR3 comprises 15 residues.

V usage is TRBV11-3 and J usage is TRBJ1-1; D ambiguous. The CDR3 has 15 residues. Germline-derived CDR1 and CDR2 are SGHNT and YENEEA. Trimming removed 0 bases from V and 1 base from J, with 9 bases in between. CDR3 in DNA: TGTGCCAGCAGCTTAGATGGTGCCAGGAACACTGAAGCTTTCTTT. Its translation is CASSLDGARNTEAFF. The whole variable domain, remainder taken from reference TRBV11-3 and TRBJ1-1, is EAGVVQSPRYKIIEKKQPVAFWCNPISGHNTLYWYLQNLGQGPELLIRYENEEAVDDSQLPKDRFSAERLKGVDSTLKIQPAELGDSAVYLCASSLDGARNTEAFFGQGTRLTVV.

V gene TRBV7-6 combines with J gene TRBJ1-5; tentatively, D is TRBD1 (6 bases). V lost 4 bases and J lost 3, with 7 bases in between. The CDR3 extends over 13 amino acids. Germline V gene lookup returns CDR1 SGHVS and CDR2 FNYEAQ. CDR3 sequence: CASSYRVNQPQHF. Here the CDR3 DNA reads TGTGCCAGCAGCTACAGGGTCAATCAGCCCCAGCATTTT. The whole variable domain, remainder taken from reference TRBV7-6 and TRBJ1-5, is GAGVSQSPRYKVTKRGQDVALRCDPISGHVSLYWYRQALGQGPEFLTYFNYEAQQDKSGLPNDRFSAERPEGSISTLTIQRTEQRDSAMYRCASSYRVNQPQHFGDGTRLSIL.

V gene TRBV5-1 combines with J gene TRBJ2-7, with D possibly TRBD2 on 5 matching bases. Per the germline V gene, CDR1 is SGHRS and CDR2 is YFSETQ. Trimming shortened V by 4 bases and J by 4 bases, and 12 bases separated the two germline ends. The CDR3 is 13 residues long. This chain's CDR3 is CASSGTSRYEQYF. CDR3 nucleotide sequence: TGCGCCAGCAGCGGAACTAGTCGGTACGAGCAGTACTTC. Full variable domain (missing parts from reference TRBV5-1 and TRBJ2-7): KAGVTQTPRYLIKTRGQQVTLSCSPISGHRSVSWYQQTPGQGLQFLFEYFSETQRNKGNFPGRFSGRQFSNSRSEMNVSTLELGDSALYLCASSGTSRYEQYFGPGTRLTVT.

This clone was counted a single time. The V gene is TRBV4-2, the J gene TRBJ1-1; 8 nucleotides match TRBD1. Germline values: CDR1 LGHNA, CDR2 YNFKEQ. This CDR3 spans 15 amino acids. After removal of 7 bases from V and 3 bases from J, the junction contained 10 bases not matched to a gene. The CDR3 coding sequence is TGTGCCAGCACCCGTCAGGGGGCCTTTGACACTGAAGCTTTCTTT. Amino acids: CASTRQGAFDTEAFF.

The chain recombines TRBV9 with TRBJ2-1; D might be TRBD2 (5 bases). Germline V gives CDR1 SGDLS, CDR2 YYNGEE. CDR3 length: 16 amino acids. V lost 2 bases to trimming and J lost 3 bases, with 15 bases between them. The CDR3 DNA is TGTGCCAGCAGCGTCCGCGGAGGATATTACTACAATGAGCAGTTCTTC. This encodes CASSVRGGYYYNEQFF.

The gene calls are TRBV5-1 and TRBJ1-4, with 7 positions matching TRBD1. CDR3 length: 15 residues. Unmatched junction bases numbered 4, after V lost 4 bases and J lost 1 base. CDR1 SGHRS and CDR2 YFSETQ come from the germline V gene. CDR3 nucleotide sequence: TGCGCCAGCAGCGTCCAGGGGGGAACTAATGAAAAACTGTTTTTT. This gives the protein CASSVQGGTNEKLFF.

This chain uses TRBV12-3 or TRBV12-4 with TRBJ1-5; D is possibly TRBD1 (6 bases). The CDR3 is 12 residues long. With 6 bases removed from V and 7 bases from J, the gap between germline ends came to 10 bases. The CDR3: CASRSQGQPQHF. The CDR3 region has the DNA TGTGCCAGCAGATCTCAGGGGCAGCCCCAGCATTTT.

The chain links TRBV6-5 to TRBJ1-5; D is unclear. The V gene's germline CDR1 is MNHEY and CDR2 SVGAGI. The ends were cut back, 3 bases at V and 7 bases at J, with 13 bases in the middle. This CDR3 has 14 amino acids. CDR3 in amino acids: CASSYISGGQPQHF. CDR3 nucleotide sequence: TGTGCCAGCAGTTATATTTCGGGTGGGCAGCCCCAGCATTTT.

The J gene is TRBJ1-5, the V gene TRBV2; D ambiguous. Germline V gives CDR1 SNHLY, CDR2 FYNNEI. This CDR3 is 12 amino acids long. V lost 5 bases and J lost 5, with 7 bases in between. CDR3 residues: CASSYQDQPQHF. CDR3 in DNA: TGTGCCAGCAGTTACCAGGATCAGCCCCAGCATTTT.

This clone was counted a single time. CDR3 loop: CATSSRLQGADYGYTF. In DNA, the CDR3 is TGTGCCACCAGCAGCCGTCTTCAGGGGGCCGACTATGGCTACACCTTC. V and J are TRBV15 and TRBJ1-2, with 8 nucleotides matching TRBD1. The CDR3 is made up of 16 amino acids. The germline V gene encodes CDR1 LNHNV and CDR2 YYDKDF (reference sequence). V lost 3 bases to trimming and J lost 3 bases; unmatched junction nucleotides: 9.

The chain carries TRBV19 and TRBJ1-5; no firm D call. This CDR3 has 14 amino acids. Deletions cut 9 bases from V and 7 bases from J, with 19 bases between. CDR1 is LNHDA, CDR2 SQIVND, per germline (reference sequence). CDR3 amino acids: CASRKGGSLQPQHF. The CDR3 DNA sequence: TGTGCCAGCCGTAAGGGAGGATCGCTCCAGCCCCAGCATTTT.

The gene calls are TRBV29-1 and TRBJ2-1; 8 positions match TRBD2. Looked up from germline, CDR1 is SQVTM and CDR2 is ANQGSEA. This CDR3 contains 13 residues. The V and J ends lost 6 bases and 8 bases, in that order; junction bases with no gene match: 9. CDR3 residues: CSVEPPGGDEQFF. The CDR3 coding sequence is TGCAGCGTGGAGCCCCCGGGGGGGGATGAGCAGTTCTTC.

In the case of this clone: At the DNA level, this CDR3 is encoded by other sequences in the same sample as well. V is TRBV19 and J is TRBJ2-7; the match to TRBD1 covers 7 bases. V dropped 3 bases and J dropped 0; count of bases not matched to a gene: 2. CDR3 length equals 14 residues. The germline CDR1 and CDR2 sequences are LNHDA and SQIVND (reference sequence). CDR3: CASSIRDSSYEQYF. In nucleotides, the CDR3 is TGTGCCAGTAGTATCCGGGACAGCTCCTACGAGCAGTACTTC.

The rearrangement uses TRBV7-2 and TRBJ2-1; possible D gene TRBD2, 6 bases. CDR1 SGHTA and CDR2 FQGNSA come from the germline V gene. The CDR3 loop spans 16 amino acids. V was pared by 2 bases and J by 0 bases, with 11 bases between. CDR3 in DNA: TGTGCCAGCAGCTTAACCCTCGGGAGCTCCTACAATGAGCAGTTCTTC. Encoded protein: CASSLTLGSSYNEQFF. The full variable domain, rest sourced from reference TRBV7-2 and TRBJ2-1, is GAGVSQSPSNKVTEKGKDVELRCDPISGHTALYWYRQSLGQGLEFLIYFQGNSAPDKSGLPSDRFSAERTGGSVSTLTIQRTQQEDSAVYLCASSLTLGSSYNEQFFGPGTRLTVL.

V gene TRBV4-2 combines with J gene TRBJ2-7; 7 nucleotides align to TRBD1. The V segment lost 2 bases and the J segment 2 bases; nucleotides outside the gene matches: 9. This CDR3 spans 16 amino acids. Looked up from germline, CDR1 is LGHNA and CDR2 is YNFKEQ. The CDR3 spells CASSQQRQGPAYEQYF. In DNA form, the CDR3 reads TGTGCCAGCAGCCAACAACGACAGGGACCAGCCTACGAGCAGTACTTC.

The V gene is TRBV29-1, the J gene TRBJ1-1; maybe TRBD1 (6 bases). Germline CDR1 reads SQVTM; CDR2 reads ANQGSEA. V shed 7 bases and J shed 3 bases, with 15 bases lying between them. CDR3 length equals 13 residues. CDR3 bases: TGCAGCGCGGGAACAGGGACCTACACTGAAGCTTTCTTT. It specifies CSAGTGTYTEAFF.

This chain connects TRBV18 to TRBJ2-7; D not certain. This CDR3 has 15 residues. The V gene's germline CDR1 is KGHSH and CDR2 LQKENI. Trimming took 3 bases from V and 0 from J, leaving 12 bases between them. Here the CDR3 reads CASSPSVAVSYEQYF. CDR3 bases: TGTGCCAGCTCACCGTCTGTGGCCGTCTCCTACGAGCAGTACTTC.

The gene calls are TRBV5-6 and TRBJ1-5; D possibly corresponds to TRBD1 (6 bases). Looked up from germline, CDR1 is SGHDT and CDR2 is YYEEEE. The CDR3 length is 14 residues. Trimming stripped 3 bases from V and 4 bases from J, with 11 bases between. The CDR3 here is CASSYQGLNQPQHF. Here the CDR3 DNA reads TGTGCCAGCAGCTATCAGGGGCTAAATCAGCCCCAGCATTTT.